This T cell receptor (beta chain) was retrieved from a study of CD8 T cells in Susac syndrome (dated by TCRdb to about 2019). For the wider study: The study used repertoire sequencing to test whether antigen drove CD8+ T cell activation and differentiation in Susac syndrome. CD8+ T cell repertoire clonality was compared between more than ten healthy donors, approximately 14 Susac syndrome patients and approximately 16 multiple sclerosis patients. The full study reports these points: The number of individuals in the TCR sequencing and HLA analysis was recognized as being relatively small.

RNA was extracted with the RNeasy kit and roughly 0.45 to 1 ug was reverse transcribed using random hexamers. The immunoSEQ multiplex PCR assay, which covers 54 Vbeta and 13 Jbeta segments, was used to amplify TCR beta CDR3 regions. To correct PCR amplification bias, a synthetic template baseline was used for both primer optimization and computational correction. On the study's bioinformatics: Only productive sequences were kept, with reads annotated to V, D and J genes according to IMGT and analyzed in immunoSEQ Analyzer. Clonality was calculated as one minus the Shannon entropy normalized by log2 of the number of productive unique sequences. For each patient and control, public and private clones were evaluated within the 100 most prevalent clones. Clones were defined as Susac-specific when absent from the healthy and MS cohorts, from about 1,100 published viral clones and from other ImmuneACCESS disease sequences. TCRdb reprocessed the public reads (quality trimming at Q25 with fastp, clone calling with MiXCR) and kept in-frame beta chains. Every entry covers one CDR3 protein and lists the most common genes and DNA from its rows. It is TCRdb's table, rather than the study itself, that gives the V and J calls and clone size. This sample holds around 300,000 distinct CDR3 sequences; around nine tenths were observed only once. Roughly 0.17% of the sample goes to the ten largest clones.

Trimming removed 4 bases from V and 6 bases from J; the gene matches leave 6 bases unexplained. From its cysteine to its phenylalanine, the CDR3 spans 14 amino acids. The CDR3 DNA has 42 bases and is translated from base 1. Sequences PRHDT (CDR1) and FYEKMQ (CDR2) are obtained from the germline V gene (reference sequence). This clonotype has a single count. The antigen it binds to is not known. Within one base of it there is no much larger clone, and no base qualities were kept. One read amounts to weak evidence. Peripheral blood CD8+ and CD4+ T cells from healthy donors, Susac syndrome patients and multiple sclerosis patients were profiled by high-throughput TCR beta sequencing. The multiple sclerosis controls were treatment-naive patients who had stable or active relapsing-remitting disease and met the revised McDonald criteria. CD8+ TEMRA cells were enriched by FACS, while bulk CD8+ and CD4+ T cells were purified by magnetic negative isolation. Blood was collected in EDTA tubes and processed within 24 hours, with PBMCs isolated through density gradient centrifugation. PBMCs intended for TCR sequencing were cryopreserved in liquid nitrogen and were subsequently thawed in a 37 degrees C water bath. Purity of sorted or isolated CD4+, CD8+ and CD8+ TEMRA cells was at least 90%.

Material for sequencing was CD8+ T cells from PBMCs. The TCR sequence derives from a human donor with multiple sclerosis. Recombination joined TRBV13 with TRBJ2-3, with 8 middle bases fitting TRBD1. The nucleotide sequence is given as TGTGCCAGCAGCTCATGGACAGGGCTGGATACGCAGTATTTT. It is translated as CASSSWTGLDTQYF.